Presented here are 20 T cell receptor beta chains from one specimen sequenced in a study of cytomegalovirus exposure and HLA in healthy donors. The PCR employed 60 Vbeta primers together with 13 Jbeta primers. The data were produced by immunoSEQ multiplex PCR, yet TCRdb's version contains in-frame clones alone and is incomplete. The sample shows approximately 190,000 clones, 75% to 80% of them seen only once. The material sequenced was PBMCs. Receptor source: a woman aged 25 to 39 in good health and CMV-seropositive.

V is TRBV5-4 and J is TRBJ2-7, with 7 bases aligning to TRBD2. Per germline, CDR1 SGHNT and CDR2 YYREEE (reference sequence). The J segment lost 6 bases and the V segment lost 5 bases, leaving 14 bases of the junction unmatched. This CDR3 contains 15 residues. The CDR3, as DNA: TGTGCCAGCAGACCGGGGGGACCCCAGGTGGGCGAGCAGTACTTC. It specifies CASRPGGPQVGEQYF.

The chain is built from TRBV30 and TRBJ1-4; 7 bases are a match to TRBD1. Germline CDR1 and CDR2: GTSNPN and SVGIG (reference sequence). Trimming cost V 4 bases and J 7 bases; bases outside gene matches: 9. This CDR3 contains 14 residues. CDR3 sequence (DNA): TGTGCCTGGACCCGGGCAGGGGGTCTTGAAAAACTGTTTTTT. It translates to CAWTRAGGLEKLFF.

As to this clone: The same CDR3 is also encoded by other DNA sequences in this sample. The V call is TRBV10-3, the J call TRBJ1-5; D possibly corresponds to TRBD1 (6 bases). Deletions cut 6 bases from V and 0 bases from J, with 9 bases between. The CDR3 spans 14 residues. Germline values: CDR1 ENHRY, CDR2 SYGVKD. CDR3 residues: CAISRTDSNQPQHF. The CDR3 DNA follows: TGTGCCATCAGCAGGACAGATAGCAATCAGCCCCAGCATTTT.

The rearrangement links TRBV5-6 to TRBJ1-3; possible D gene TRBD1, 5 bases. The CDR3 consists of 18 residues. Germline-derived CDR1 and CDR2 are SGHDT and YYEEEE. V was clipped by 0 bases and J by 2 bases, with 18 bases between them. DNA of the CDR3: TGTGCCAGCAGCTTGGCAGGGCAGGGCCACGGCACTGGAAACACCATATATTTT. It specifies CASSLAGQGHGTGNTIYF. Full variable domain (remainder filled in from reference TRBV5-6 and TRBJ1-3): DAGVTQSPTHLIKTRGQQVTLRCSPKSGHDTVSWYQQALGQGPQFIFQYYEEEERQRGNFPDRFSGHQFPNYSSELNVNALLLGDSALYLCASSLAGQGHGTGNTIYFGEGSWLTVV.

V gene TRBV5-1 combines with J gene TRBJ1-1, with D tentatively TRBD1 (6 bases). This CDR3 region has 15 residues. The germline gives CDR1 SGHRS, CDR2 YFSETQ. Trimming took 2 bases from V and 2 from J, leaving 13 bases between them. CDR3 nucleotide sequence: TGCGCCAGCAGCTTTACAGGGAAGTTTAACACTGAAGCTTTCTTT. This encodes CASSFTGKFNTEAFF. The full variable domain, its missing parts supplied by reference TRBV5-1 and TRBJ1-1, is KAGVTQTPRYLIKTRGQQVTLSCSPISGHRSVSWYQQTPGQGLQFLFEYFSETQRNKGNFPGRFSGRQFSNSRSEMNVSTLELGDSALYLCASSFTGKFNTEAFFGQGTRLTVV.

The chain employs TRBV10-3 and TRBJ1-2; 8 bases line up with TRBD1. Trimming took 6 bases from V and 4 from J; bases not matched to a gene: 4. The germline V gene has CDR1 ENHRY and CDR2 SYGVKD. The CDR3 is made up of 13 amino acids. The CDR3 DNA reads as TGTGCCATCAGCCCGGGACAGGTCTATGGCTACACCTTC. Its protein product is CAISPGQVYGYTF.

This clone appeared once. The chain has TRBV27 and TRBJ2-2; TRBD1 matches at 11 bases. Per the germline V gene, CDR1 is MNHEY and CDR2 is SMNVEV (reference sequence). CDR3 size: 15 residues. V was clipped by 6 bases and J by 7 bases; unmatched bases: 7. This CDR3 is CASSLDRGRNGELFF. In DNA, the CDR3 is TGTGCCAGCAGCTTGGACAGGGGGCGAAACGGGGAGCTGTTTTTT.

J is TRBJ2-5 and V is TRBV29-1; TRBD2 aligns across 9 bases. CDR1 and CDR2 from the germline V gene are SQVTM and ANQGSEA. After removal of 5 bases from V and 2 bases from J, the junction contained 3 bases not matched to a gene. CDR3 length: 13 amino acids. CDR3 nucleotide sequence: TGCAGCGTTCGCCTAGCGGGGCAAGAGACCCAGTACTTC. Translated, it gives CSVRLAGQETQYF.

This rearrangement joins TRBV4-1 to TRBJ1-1; the D gene is possibly TRBD1 (6 bases). With 3 bases removed from V and 1 base from J, the gap between germline ends came to 15 bases. In germline, CDR1 is MGHRA, CDR2 YSYEKL. The CDR3 loop spans 16 amino acids. This chain's CDR3 is CASSHPPGHRNTEAFF. In DNA, the CDR3 is TGCGCCAGCAGCCACCCGCCGGGACACCGGAACACTGAAGCTTTCTTT.

This chain links TRBV7-3 with TRBJ1-1, with D unresolved. Germline V gene lookup returns CDR1 SGHTA and CDR2 FQGTGA. V was cut by 5 bases and J by 1 base, with 8 bases left in between. This CDR3 has 13 amino acids. CDR3 coding DNA: TGTGCCAGCAGCCTCCTACGGAACACTGAAGCTTTCTTT. As protein: CASSLLRNTEAFF.

A few counts support this clone. The chain employs TRBV5-1 and TRBJ1-1; D perhaps matches TRBD1 (5 bases). The germline V and J ends were trimmed by 4 bases and 0 bases, with 19 bases remaining between them. Germline-derived CDR1 and CDR2 are SGHRS and YFSETQ. The CDR3 covers 17 residues. The CDR3: CASSPNQGLSMNTEAFF. The DNA of the CDR3 is TGCGCCAGCAGCCCCAACCAGGGCTTAAGCATGAACACTGAAGCTTTCTTT.

The rearrangement uses TRBV4-1 and TRBJ1-3; no definite D call. The CDR3 contains 16 residues. Trimming stripped 0 bases from V and 0 bases from J, with 9 bases between. From germline, CDR1 is MGHRA and CDR2 YSYEKL. CDR3 in amino acids: CASSQDQQISGNTIYF. DNA of the CDR3: TGCGCCAGCAGCCAAGATCAACAGATCTCTGGAAACACCATATATTTT.

This chain links TRBV28 with TRBJ2-7, with 8 bases matching TRBD1. Looked up from germline, CDR1 is MDHEN and CDR2 is SYDVKM. The CDR3 loop spans 13 amino acids. The V gene end was trimmed by 3 bases and the J gene end by 6 bases; junction bases not matched to a gene: 4. CDR3 region: CASSFTGGSEQYF. Here the CDR3 DNA reads TGTGCCAGCAGTTTCACAGGGGGGAGCGAGCAGTACTTC.

The chain joins TRBV18 to TRBJ2-5; 8 nucleotides agree with TRBD1. Germline CDR1 and CDR2: KGHSH and LQKENI. CDR3 size: 13 residues. V gave up 8 bases and J gave up 5 bases; unmatched junction bases: 7. CDR3 in amino acids: CASLDRGDETQYF. The CDR3 DNA reads as TGTGCCAGCCTTGACAGGGGTGACGAGACCCAGTACTTC.

The sample holds one count of this clone. The chain is built from TRBV6-1 and TRBJ2-1, with D possibly TRBD2 on 5 matching bases. Germline V CDR1 and CDR2: MNHNS, SASEGT. The ends were cut back, 5 bases at V and 6 bases at J, with 14 bases in the middle. The CDR3 has 14 amino acids. This CDR3 is CASSSLASGNEQFF. The DNA for the CDR3 is TGTGCCAGCAGTTCTCTAGCATCCGGCAATGAGCAGTTCTTC.

There are a few counts of this clone. CDR3: CATRENTEAFF. As DNA, the CDR3 is TGTGCCACCCGGGAGAACACTGAAGCTTTCTTT. The chain carries TRBV15 and TRBJ1-1, with D unresolved. Trimming removed 8 bases from V and 1 base from J, with 5 bases in between. The CDR3 totals 11 residues. The germline CDR1 and CDR2 sequences are LNHNV and YYDKDF (reference sequence). The full variable domain, completed using reference TRBV15 and TRBJ1-1, is DAMVIQNPRYQVTQFGKPVTLSCSQTLNHNVMYWYQQKSSQAPKLLFHYYDKDFNNEADTPDNFQSRRPNTSFCFLDIRSPGLGDTAMYLCATRENTEAFFGQGTRLTVV.

The chain couples TRBV5-1 to TRBJ1-2; D might be TRBD1 (5 bases). The germline V gene encodes CDR1 SGHRS and CDR2 YFSETQ. The CDR3 is 13 residues long. Trimming shortened V by 4 bases and J by 3 bases, and 10 bases separated the two germline ends. The CDR3 sequence is CASSIATDYGYTF. In nucleotides, the CDR3 is TGCGCCAGCAGCATTGCGACAGACTATGGCTACACCTTC.

The sample holds a few counts of this clone. The chain links TRBV4-1 to TRBJ1-6, with no clear D. Per the germline V gene, CDR1 is MGHRA and CDR2 is YSYEKL. Trimming removed 0 bases at V and 0 bases at J, with 12 bases between. This CDR3 is 18 amino acids long. This CDR3 reads CASSQEVPPSSYNSPLHF. The CDR3 coding sequence is TGCGCCAGCAGCCAAGAGGTACCTCCTAGCTCCTATAATTCACCCCTCCACTTT.

This chain uses TRBV4-3 with TRBJ2-5, with D tentatively TRBD1 (6 bases). The CDR3 runs to 15 residues. V was shortened by 3 bases and J by 3 bases, with 14 bases between the two germline ends. Germline V gene lookup returns CDR1 LGHNA and CDR2 YSLEER. Written as DNA, the CDR3 is TGCGCCAGCAGCCAGGGACACCGGGGTGAAGAGACCCAGTACTTC. Its translation: CASSQGHRGEETQYF.

This chain joins TRBV5-1 and TRBJ2-3; 8 bases line up with TRBD1. Germline trimming cut 5 bases from V and 3 bases from J; bases unmatched to any gene: 8. The CDR3 is 15 residues long. CDR1 is SGHRS, CDR2 YFSETQ, per germline. The CDR3, as DNA: TGCGCCAGCAGAAGGACAGGGACCCCTACAGATACGCAGTATTTT. This codes for CASRRTGTPTDTQYF.